One and the same sample provided the 23 T cell receptor beta chains below, sequenced in a study of identical twins. MiXCR was run by TCRdb on the 5' RACE reads, yielding one entry per CDR3 protein. This table holds roughly 220,000 distinct CDR3 sequences, under 8.5% found once. These data were also reused for a study on T cells expressing NK-cell markers.

The source material was CD8+ T cells sorted from blood. These receptors were obtained from a woman aged 18-29 years in good health.

This clonotype came up many times. The gene calls are TRBV10-3 and TRBJ2-5; no clear D. V dropped 2 bases and J dropped 2 bases, with 3 bases sitting between them. The CDR3 contains 12 residues. Germline lookup yields CDR1 ENHRY and CDR2 SYGVKD. The CDR3 is CAISEPQETQYF. DNA for the CDR3: TGTGCCATCAGTGAGCCACAAGAGACCCAGTACTTC.

This chain joins TRBV30 and TRBJ2-3; D uncertain. The CDR3 consists of 13 residues. CDR1 GTSNPN and CDR2 SVGIG come from the germline V gene (reference sequence). The V end was cut by 2 bases, the J end by 0 bases, with 6 bases between. For the CDR3, the DNA is TGTGCCTGGAGTCGGGCTAGCACAGATACGCAGTATTTT. As protein: CAWSRASTDTQYF.

The V call is TRBV7-9, the J call TRBJ1-1; possibly TRBD1 for D (5 bases). V gave up 5 bases and J gave up 10 bases, with 20 bases separating them. The germline V gene encodes CDR1 SEHNR and CDR2 FQNEAQ (reference sequence). This CDR3 spans 14 amino acids. CDR3 nucleotide sequence: TGTGCCAGCAGCCCGGGGCGGGCCCGGGCTGGAGCTTTCTTT. It codes for CASSPGRARAGAFF.

V is TRBV4-3 and J is TRBJ2-3, with 11 bases lining up with TRBD1. V lost 5 bases to trimming and J lost 3 bases; unmatched junction nucleotides: 4. The CDR3 has 15 residues. The germline V gene encodes CDR1 LGHNA and CDR2 YSLEER. The CDR3 DNA sequence: TGCGCCAGCAGCGCCGGGACAGGGGGTACAGATACGCAGTATTTT. Amino acid sequence: CASSAGTGGTDTQYF.

This sequence joins TRBV12-3 or TRBV12-4 and TRBJ2-7, with D unresolved. CDR3 length: 14 amino acids. The V end lost 3 bases, the J end lost 4 bases, and 13 bases lay between the germline ends. The CDR3 DNA sequence: TGTGCCAGCAGTTTCCCCCCACGCAGTTACGAGCAGTACTTC. Its translation is CASSFPPRSYEQYF.

The rearrangement links TRBV19 to TRBJ1-6; D is unresolved. Germline V gene sequence: CDR1 LNHDA, CDR2 SQIVND (reference sequence). V lost 5 bases to trimming and J lost 10 bases, with 15 bases between them. The CDR3 loop spans 14 amino acids. CDR3: CASSPDPRGSPLHF. DNA of the CDR3: TGTGCCAGTAGTCCGGACCCAAGAGGCTCACCCCTCCACTTT.

V usage is TRBV3-1 and J usage is TRBJ2-7, with TRBD2 as a possible D gene (5 bases). The V end lost 1 base, the J end lost 7 bases, and 17 bases lay between the germline ends. The V gene's germline CDR1 is LGHDT and CDR2 YNNKEL (reference sequence). The CDR3 length is 15 residues. The CDR3 coding sequence is TGTGCCAGCAGCCAAGTGTCCAGCGGCCTGGCGGAGCAGTACTTC. This translates into CASSQVSSGLAEQYF.

This clonotype showed up many times. V is TRBV29-1 and J is TRBJ1-1; unclear D gene. Germline V lookup: CDR1 SQVTM, CDR2 ANQGSEA. The CDR3 length is 11 residues. The V end lost 6 bases, the J end lost 5 bases, and 10 bases lay between the germline ends. The CDR3 reads CSVLGRTEAFF. CDR3 in DNA: TGCAGCGTCTTGGGAAGAACTGAAGCTTTCTTT. Full variable domain (missing parts from reference TRBV29-1 and TRBJ1-1): SAVISQKPSRDICQRGTSLTIQCQVDSQVTMMFWYRQQPGQSLTLIATANQGSEATYESGFVIDKFPISRPNLTFSTLTVSNMSPEDSSIYLCSVLGRTEAFFGQGTRLTVV.

A few counts support this clonotype. This chain joins TRBV7-2 and TRBJ2-1; TRBD2 agrees at 10 bases. CDR1 is SGHTA, CDR2 FQGNSA, per germline. The CDR3 has 19 amino acids. Trimming at V came to 3 bases and at J to 7 bases, leaving 18 bases not matched to a gene. The CDR3 coding sequence is TGTGCCAGCAGCTTTGCCGAACAAACTAGCGGGACCGACGGAAATGAGCAGTTCTTC. Translated, it gives CASSFAEQTSGTDGNEQFF. Together with reference TRBV7-2 and TRBJ2-1, the CDR3 gives the full variable domain: GAGVSQSPSNKVTEKGKDVELRCDPISGHTALYWYRQSLGQGLEFLIYFQGNSAPDKSGLPSDRFSAERTGGSVSTLTIQRTQQEDSAVYLCASSFAEQTSGTDGNEQFFGPGTRLTVL.

This clonotype was picked up many times. The V gene is TRBV5-1, the J gene TRBJ2-3, with 11 bases that match TRBD2. V lost 4 bases, J lost 3 bases, and 7 bases stayed unmatched. CDR1 is SGHRS, CDR2 YFSETQ, per germline. The CDR3 length is 16 residues. The CDR3 DNA sequence: TGCGCCAGCAGCGTAGCGGGAGGGCCCGAGACAGATACGCAGTATTTT. Amino acids: CASSVAGGPETDTQYF.

Concerning this clonotype: This likely comes from a read error, as the CDR3 has no conserved phenylalanine or tryptophan at its end. The chain has TRBV7-9 and TRBJ1-1; 7 nucleotides align to TRBD1. From germline, CDR1 is SEHNR and CDR2 FQNEAQ (reference sequence). The length of the CDR3 is 13 residues. Trimming at V came to 6 bases and at J to 8 bases, leaving 9 bases not matched to a gene. This chain's CDR3 is CASRSGQTTEAFL. The CDR3 DNA is TGTGCCAGCAGGTCGGGACAGACAACCGAAGCTTTCCTT.

The rearrangement links TRBV20-1 to TRBJ2-6; unclear D gene. Germline V gene data show CDR1 as DFQATT and CDR2 as SNEGSKA (reference sequence). This CDR3 comprises 16 residues. V was trimmed by 5 bases and J by 1 base, leaving 15 bases between them. This CDR3 is CSALRGERSGANVLTF. CDR3 nucleotide sequence: TGCAGTGCTCTGCGAGGAGAAAGATCTGGGGCCAACGTCCTGACTTTC.

This clonotype was picked up a small number of times. The CDR3 bases are TGTGCCAGCAGCTTATCGGAGCCTTATAGCAATCAGCCCCAGCATTTT. This gives the protein CASSLSEPYSNQPQHF. This chain joins TRBV7-9 and TRBJ1-5, with D uncertain. Germline CDR1 SEHNR, CDR2 FQNEAQ (reference sequence). The V and J ends lost 2 bases and 0 bases respectively, with 11 bases between them. This CDR3 region has 16 residues.

The chain links TRBV27 to TRBJ1-5; D unclear. V was shortened by 4 bases and J by 6 bases, with 13 bases between the two germline ends. This CDR3 spans 14 amino acids. Germline assignment: CDR1 MNHEY and CDR2 SMNVEV (reference sequence). The CDR3, as DNA: TGTGCCAGCAGTTCCCGTGACGGAGTTCAGCCCCAGCATTTT. Protein: CASSSRDGVQPQHF.

This clonotype was seen only a few times. The junction departs from the called germline gene at one end, perhaps through a read error. This sequence joins TRBV5-1 and TRBJ2-7; D might be TRBD2 (7 bases). The CDR3 is made up of 13 amino acids. CDR1 SGHRS and CDR2 YFSETQ come from the germline V gene. For the CDR3, the DNA is TGCGCCAGCTACAGTGGGGGGGCCTATGAGCAGTACTTC. Translated, it gives CASYSGGAYEQYF.

This clonotype was counted at least ten times. J is TRBJ1-2 and V is TRBV7-2, with 8 bases that match TRBD1. The CDR3 totals 13 residues. Germline CDR1 SGHTA, CDR2 FQGNSA. V trimming: 3 bases; J trimming: 7 bases; junction bases outside the gene matches: 4. In DNA form, the CDR3 reads TGTGCCAGCAGCTTCCAGGGGGCGCCTGGCTACACCTTC. It encodes CASSFQGAPGYTF. The full variable domain, with the rest looked up from reference TRBV7-2 and TRBJ1-2, is GAGVSQSPSNKVTEKGKDVELRCDPISGHTALYWYRQSLGQGLEFLIYFQGNSAPDKSGLPSDRFSAERTGGSVSTLTIQRTQQEDSAVYLCASSFQGAPGYTFGSGTRLTVV.

This clonotype was detected a few times. This rearrangement joins TRBV4-2 to TRBJ2-6; D is unclear. The germline V gene has CDR1 LGHNA and CDR2 YNFKEQ. The CDR3 extends over 15 amino acids. Between the trimmed V and J ends, which lost 2 bases and 0 bases, there was a span of 5 bases. The CDR3 loop reads CASSQQGSGANVLTF. The DNA for the CDR3 is TGTGCCAGCAGCCAACAAGGCTCTGGGGCCAACGTCCTGACTTTC.

The table lists this clonotype with many counts. The chain has TRBV5-6 and TRBJ1-1; D is undetermined. The CDR3 is 15 amino acids. The V end lost 5 bases, the J end lost 1 base, and 15 bases lay between the germline ends. The germline V gene has CDR1 SGHDT and CDR2 YYEEEE. The DNA for the CDR3 is TGTGCCAGCAGTTGGCTACCGATTTCGAACACTGAAGCTTTCTTT. It translates to CASSWLPISNTEAFF.

This clonotype occurred many times. The chain couples TRBV5-1 to TRBJ1-5; weak D call: TRBD1 (5 bases). Germline CDR1 reads SGHRS; CDR2 reads YFSETQ. Trimming stripped 1 base from V and 3 bases from J, with 11 bases between. This CDR3 has 15 amino acids. CDR3 protein: CASSLMGEPNQPQHF. In nucleotides, the CDR3 is TGCGCCAGCAGCTTGATGGGGGAGCCCAATCAGCCCCAGCATTTT.

The chain couples TRBV10-3 to TRBJ2-7; 10 nucleotides line up with TRBD1. With V trimmed by 10 bases and J by 2 bases, 5 bases remained unmatched. In germline, CDR1 is ENHRY, CDR2 SYGVKD. The CDR3 sequence is 13 residues long. This CDR3 reads CATGTGAPYEQYF. CDR3 in DNA: TGTGCCACCGGGACAGGGGCTCCCTACGAGCAGTACTTC.

The V call is TRBV6-1, the J call TRBJ2-3; D is uncertain. Germline CDR1 reads MNHNS; CDR2 reads SASEGT. The CDR3 is 13 amino acids. The V end lost 5 bases, the J end lost 7 bases, and 13 bases lay between the germline ends. This CDR3 reads CASSPSLRYTQYF. CDR3 DNA sequence: TGTGCCAGCAGTCCCTCTCTCAGATATACGCAGTATTTT.

In this sample, this clonotype turned up many times. The rearrangement uses TRBV5-1 and TRBJ2-4; TRBD2 agrees at 8 bases. From germline, CDR1 is SGHRS and CDR2 YFSETQ. V gave up 4 bases and J gave up 9 bases; unmatched junction bases: 12. The CDR3 length is 15 residues. The CDR3 sequence: CASSTSGGAAGIQYF. The CDR3 DNA is TGCGCCAGCAGCACCTCCGGGGGGGCCGCAGGCATTCAGTACTTC.

This clonotype turned up a few times. V and J are TRBV14 and TRBJ2-2; a possible D gene is TRBD1 (5 bases). The germline V gene encodes CDR1 SGHDN and CDR2 FVKESK. The CDR3 spans 16 residues. Between the trimmed V and J ends, which lost 4 bases and 1 base, there was a span of 13 bases. The CDR3 reads CASSPRQRRNTGELFF. Here the CDR3 DNA reads TGTGCCAGCAGCCCTAGACAGAGACGGAACACCGGGGAGCTGTTTTTT.